Listed below are T cell receptor beta chains from one sample, sequenced in a study of OX40 agonist ivuxolimab in advanced cancers. Clones were sequenced by immunoSEQ multiplex PCR, and TCRdb holds only the in-frame ones, with some missing. The table includes roughly 48,000 clones, about 83% detected once. Sequencing used CD4+ or CD8+ T cells sorted from blood, obtained in a trial of the OX40 agonist ivuxolimab. Receptor source: an adult with an advanced solid tumor such as melanoma, head and neck, liver or kidney cancer. Both conserved end residues are part of each CDR3. The D gene is left open where the match is weak. A row's size may be missing; if present it is once, few, many or a size class.

V gene,clone size,J gene,D gene,CDR3 DNA,CDR3 protein
TRBV7-3,-,TRBJ2-2,-,TGTGCCAGCAGCCCTGGGGTTCCGAGCACCGGGGAGCTGTTTTTT,CASSPGVPSTGELFF
TRBV5-1,-,TRBJ2-1,-,TGCGCCAGCCACCTGGGGGGTCTGGTCAATGAGCAGTTCTTC,CASHLGGLVNEQFF
TRBV6-5,-,TRBJ1-2,-,TGTGCCAGCAGCTTTTTAGGGGGTTGGAGTGGCTACACCTTC,CASSFLGGWSGYTF
TRBV25-1,-,TRBJ2-7,-,TGTGCCAGCAGTTTCCCTGGTCTGGGCGAGCAGTACTTC,CASSFPGLGEQYF
TRBV15,-,TRBJ2-7,-,TGTGCCACCAGCGTAGGTGGACGTACCTACGAGCAGTACTTC,CATSVGGRTYEQYF
TRBV9,-,TRBJ2-2,-,TGTGCCAGCAGCGCTCCCGCACGGAACACCGGGGAGCTGTTTTTT,CASSAPARNTGELFF
TRBV13,-,TRBJ2-7,-,TGTGCCAGCAGCTCGATGACCGGGACGGTCGTGTACGAGCAGTACTTC,CASSSMTGTVVYEQYF
TRBV25-1,once,TRBJ1-1,TRBD1,TGTGCCAGCAGTGAATACGGGACAGGGAATTTCAACACTGAAGCTTTCTTT,CASSEYGTGNFNTEAFF
TRBV27,few,TRBJ1-1,-,TGTGCCAGCAGTTTCTCCAGGGACGCTGAAGCTTTCTTT,CASSFSRDAEAFF
TRBV2,-,TRBJ1-4,-,TGTGCCAGCACCTCCTGGGGGGGTACCGATGAAAAACTGTTTTTT,CASTSWGGTDEKLFF
TRBV9,-,TRBJ2-5,-,TGTGCCAGCAGCGGAGACGGGGGATCGGGAGAGACCCAGTACTTC,CASSGDGGSGETQYF
TRBV9,-,TRBJ2-3,-,TGTGCCAGCAGCGTAGTTGGGAGCCCGGGTGATACGCAGTATTTT,CASSVVGSPGDTQYF
TRBV6-1,-,TRBJ2-7,TRBD1,TGTGCCAGCAGTGAATCAGCAGGGGGCTCCTACGAGCAGTACTTC,CASSESAGGSYEQYF
TRBV9,-,TRBJ2-2,TRBD2,TGTGCCAGCAGCGGGAGGGGACTAGCGGGTAACACCGGGGAGCTGTTTTTT,CASSGRGLAGNTGELFF
TRBV5-8,-,TRBJ1-4,-,TGTGCCAGCAGCTCCGATTATAGGGTCAACGAAAAACTGTTTTTT,CASSSDYRVNEKLFF
TRBV5-4,-,TRBJ2-7,TRBD2,TGTGCCAGCAGCCGTAGCGGGGGATTATCGGGCGAGCAGTACTTC,CASSRSGGLSGEQYF
TRBV6-4,few,TRBJ2-7,-,TGTGCCAGCAGTGAACACGGCAGCTCCTACGAGCAGTACTTC,CASSEHGSSYEQYF
TRBV6-5,-,TRBJ1-1,-,TGTGCCAGCAGCCCGGGGGGCACTGAAGCTTTCTTT,CASSPGGTEAFF
TRBV7-9,-,TRBJ2-7,-,TGTGCCAGCAGCGAAAAACGGGACCTCAGGGAGCAGTACTTC,CASSEKRDLREQYF
TRBV30,-,TRBJ2-4,-,TGTGCCTGGTTGGGGGTAGCCAAAAACATTCAGTACTTC,CAWLGVAKNIQYF
TRBV9,-,TRBJ2-1,-,TGTGTCAGCAGCGTAGAGACTCCCGATGAGCAGTTCTTC,CVSSVETPDEQFF
TRBV15,-,TRBJ2-5,-,TGTGCCACCAGCAGAGTACAGGACCTCCAAGAGACCCAGTACTTC,CATSRVQDLQETQYF
TRBV29-1,-,TRBJ1-2,-,TGCAGCAGCGTTGAAATCCCCCAGGGAGAGGGTGGCTACACCTTC,CSSVEIPQGEGGYTF
TRBV29-1,once,TRBJ2-3,TRBD1,TGCAGCGTTGACACAGGGGAATGGGCAGATACGCAGTATTTT,CSVDTGEWADTQYF
TRBV27,once,TRBJ1-2,-,TGTGCCAGCAGTTTAAGGGAGGACTATGGCTACACCTTC,CASSLREDYGYTF
TRBV5-6,-,TRBJ1-4,TRBD1,TGTGCCAGCAGCTTGAGGACGGGGACAGGGAGATGGGCTAATGAAAAACTGTTTTTT,CASSLRTGTGRWANEKLFF
TRBV7-6,-,TRBJ2-7,TRBD2,TGTGCCAGCAGCGCCGGGACTAGCGGGAGGAACGAGCAGTACTTC,CASSAGTSGRNEQYF
TRBV14,-,TRBJ1-2,-,TGTGCCAGCAGCCCACTTGTCAGCCCATCGGGCTACACCTTC,CASSPLVSPSGYTF
TRBV29-1,-,TRBJ1-2,-,TGCAGCGTTGAAGATCCGGATCAGGGGAAGAACTATGGCTACACCTTC,CSVEDPDQGKNYGYTF
TRBV7-3,once,TRBJ2-3,TRBD2,TGTGCCAGCAGCTCTGGACTAGCGGGAATCACAGATACGCAGTATTTT,CASSSGLAGITDTQYF
TRBV11-3,-,TRBJ2-7,-,TGTGCCAGCAGCTTAGGCAGAACCTACGAGCAGTACTTC,CASSLGRTYEQYF
TRBV30,once,TRBJ1-2,TRBD1,TGTGCCTGGAGCGACTCATACCTAGGGGGCCCCCTGGGTTATGGCTACACCTTC,CAWSDSYLGGPLGYGYTF
TRBV6-5,-,TRBJ1-5,-,TGTGCCAGCAGTTACTCGTTCAGCCAGCCCCAGCATTTT,CASSYSFSQPQHF
TRBV20-1,-,TRBJ2-7,-,TGCAGTGCTACTAGGGGAGTCGAGCAGTACTTC,CSATRGVEQYF
TRBV9,-,TRBJ1-4,TRBD1,TGTGCCAGCAGCGTGGAGGGGGCAGGGACTCGGGAAAAACTGTTTTTT,CASSVEGAGTREKLFF
TRBV6-6,once,TRBJ2-7,-,TGTGCCAGCAGTCCCGAGGGCACAATCTACGAGCAGTACTTC,CASSPEGTIYEQYF
TRBV11-2,-,TRBJ2-2,-,TGTGCCAGCAGCTTAATGCCTCTCGGGGAGCTGTTTTTT,CASSLMPLGELFF
TRBV7-6,-,TRBJ2-1,TRBD2,TGTGCCAGCACCCTACTAGCGGCACACAATGAGCAGTTCTTC,CASTLLAAHNEQFF
TRBV4-3,-,TRBJ1-3,-,TGCGCCAGCAGCCAAGATGAGACAGTCGGAAACACCATATATTTT,CASSQDETVGNTIYF
TRBV5-8,-,TRBJ2-7,-,TGTGCCAGCAGCTTGGGTGGCGGGGAGCAGTACTTC,CASSLGGGEQYF
TRBV27,few,TRBJ2-1,TRBD1,TGTGCCAGTTGGACAGGGTACAATGAGCAGTTCTTC,CASWTGYNEQFF
TRBV21-1,-,TRBJ2-7,-,TGTGCCAGCAGCAAAGCGGGGCTCAGACAGGGAGGGATTGGCGAGCAGTACTTC,CASSKAGLRQGGIGEQYF
TRBV6-5,-,TRBJ1-1,-,TGTGCCAGCAGTTACTCCCCCACGAACACTGAAGCTTTCTTT,CASSYSPTNTEAFF
TRBV14,-,TRBJ2-5,-,TGTGCCAGCAGCCAAGGAGGTGGGGTTCAAGGGGAGACCCAGTACTTC,CASSQGGGVQGETQYF
TRBV12-5,-,TRBJ1-5,-,TGTGCTAGTGGTTTGCCGCACACGCCTTATAGCAATCAGCCCCAGCATTTT,CASGLPHTPYSNQPQHF
TRBV7-9,-,TRBJ2-6,-,TGTGCCAGCAGCTTAGGGGCAAGGGGCCTATCCTCTGGGGCCAACGTCCTGACTTTC,CASSLGARGLSSGANVLTF
TRBV7-8,-,TRBJ2-1,-,TGTGCCAGCAGCCTTAACTTCAATGAGCAGTTCTTC,CASSLNFNEQFF
TRBV19,-,TRBJ2-3,TRBD2,TGTGCCAGTAGTATTGCGGGGGGGCAAGATACGCAGTATTTT,CASSIAGGQDTQYF
TRBV19,-,TRBJ2-3,TRBD2,TGTGCCAGTAGTATACTAGCGGCGGATACGCAGTATTTT,CASSILAADTQYF
TRBV7-2,-,TRBJ1-5,-,TGTGCCAGCAGCTTAGTAAGGGCAGATTTCAATCAGCCCCAGCATTTT,CASSLVRADFNQPQHF
TRBV21-1,-,TRBJ2-5,-,TGTGCCAGCAGCACCACCAGGGGGACAGGGCAAGAGACCCAGTACTTC,CASSTTRGTGQETQYF
TRBV4-3,-,TRBJ2-7,-,TGCGCCAGCAGCGAGGACAGAACTTACGAGCAGTACTTC,CASSEDRTYEQYF
TRBV6-5,-,TRBJ2-7,-,TGTGCCAGCATTGGGGCTAGTAGTCTCCACGAGCAGTACTTC,CASIGASSLHEQYF
TRBV19,-,TRBJ1-1,-,TGTGCCAGTAGTCTCCCCTGGGAGGGAAGGGAGAACACTGAAGCTTTCTTT,CASSLPWEGRENTEAFF
TRBV29-1,-,TRBJ1-1,-,TGCAGCGTCCCCAAGGAGGGGGCTGAAGCTTTCTTT,CSVPKEGAEAFF
TRBV7-9,once,TRBJ2-5,TRBD1,TGTGCCAGCAGCTCGAGACCGGGACAGGGTGATGAGACCCAGTACTTC,CASSSRPGQGDETQYF